These 3 T cell receptor beta chains were all obtained from the same sample, sequenced in a study of cytomegalovirus exposure and HLA in healthy donors. The primer mix had 60 Vbeta and 13 Jbeta primers. Using immunoSEQ multiplex PCR, the repertoire was profiled, and TCRdb retains in-frame clones only, with some absent. The profile shows 110,000 to 150,000 clones, about 80% of them singletons. Input material: PBMCs. The receptors were gathered from a woman aged 30 to 39 in good health and CMV-seronegative.

This CDR3 is CASSRSGDSYNSPLHF. In DNA, the CDR3 is TGTGCCAGCAGTCGGTCAGGGGACTCCTATAATTCACCCCTCCACTTT. The chain employs TRBV2 and TRBJ1-6, with D perhaps matching TRBD1 (6 bases). Germline V gene data show CDR1 as SNHLY and CDR2 as FYNNEI. Trimming shortened V by 5 bases and J by 0 bases, and 11 bases separated the two germline ends. The CDR3 sequence is 16 residues long. Full variable domain (remainder filled in from reference TRBV2 and TRBJ1-6): EPEVTQTPSHQVTQMGQEVILRCVPISNHLYFYWYRQILGQKVEFLVSFYNNEISEKSEIFDDQFSVERPDGSNFTLKIRSTKLEDSAMYFCASSRSGDSYNSPLHFGNGTRLTVT.

The chain couples TRBV5-1 to TRBJ2-5; TRBD1 agrees at 10 bases. Germline values: CDR1 SGHRS, CDR2 YFSETQ. CDR3 length: 16 residues. V shed 0 bases and J 5 bases; nucleotides not matched to a gene: 7. The CDR3 coding sequence is TGCGCCAGCAGCTTGGATCCGGGACAGGGGCGGGAGACCCAGTACTTC. Encoded protein: CASSLDPGQGRETQYF.

CDR3 protein: CASSVGLGEQYF. CDR3 in DNA: TGTGCCAGCAGCGTAGGTCTCGGGGAGCAGTACTTC. The V call is TRBV9, the J call TRBJ2-7; unclear D gene. Germline V gives CDR1 SGDLS, CDR2 YYNGEE. V lost 0 bases to trimming and J lost 7 bases, with 8 bases between them. This CDR3 comprises 12 residues. The full variable domain, rest sourced from reference TRBV9 and TRBJ2-7, is DSGVTQTPKHLITATGQRVTLRCSPRSGDLSVYWYQQSLDQGLQFLIQYYNGEERAKGNILERFSAQQFPDLHSELNLSSLELGDSALYFCASSVGLGEQYFGPGTRLTVT.